The TCR beta chain described here comes from a study of monozygotic twins with inflammatory bowel disease (dated by TCRdb to between 2018 and 2021). Background for the entire study: A total of roughly 28 monozygotic twin pairs were included in the full study, comprising nine German pairs (four IBD-concordant, five IBD-discordant) and 19 IBD-discordant Danish pairs. Each individual had, on average, about 151 000 unique TCRalpha sequences and 181 000 unique TCRbeta sequences available for analysis. Disease-associated traits were sought mainly through comparisons between IBD patients and their genetically identical healthy co-twins within discordant pairs.

Library prep was done by 5' RACE. Each TCR library was prepared from 3,500 to 4,500 ng of total RNA. For each sample, cDNA was synthesized in eight separate reactions using SMARTScribe reverse transcriptase. Unique molecular identifiers containing a 6-nucleotide sample barcode were introduced through template switching during cDNA synthesis. TCRalpha and TCRbeta cDNA was amplified in two nested PCRs of roughly 17 and 9 cycles, and bead purification was carried out after each PCR. Before amplification, the cDNA was both treated with uracil DNA-glycosylase and purified with the QIAquick PCR purification kit. The second PCR was the step at which Illumina TruSeq-compatible adapters and sample-specific barcodes were added. TapeStation and Qubit were used to check library quality and concentration, and roughly 4.8 ng of each library went into the pool. Pooled libraries were sequenced on an Illumina HiSeq2500 single-index Rapid Run with 2 x 100 bp reads and custom sequencing primers. For the original study's pipeline: PCR and sequencing errors were corrected by UMI-based consensus assembly using MiGEC version 1.2.6. MiXCR version 2.1.1 was used to carry out V(D)J alignment, clonotype assembly and CDR3 extraction. To normalise gene usage, clonotype sharing and MAIT/NKT TCR abundance, the analysis used the top 1000, 10 000 and 20 000 clonotypes per sample. Diversity was computed as the inverse Simpson index with the vegan R package after downsampling to 27 000 UMIs. Statistical testing used paired Mann-Whitney U tests on the discordant twin pairs and applied Benjamini-Hochberg correction for multiple testing. Once TCRdb had reprocessed the reads, it stored one entry per CDR3 protein sequence and supplied no DNA. For this entry, the V and J calls and clone size follow TCRdb and not the study's own pipeline. This specimen's table enumerates around 410,000 distinct CDR3 sequences. The ten largest clones take up 2% to 3% of the sample.

About this clonotype: The specificity of this receptor is unknown.

The CDR3 runs 18 residues from the cysteine to the phenylalanine. No DNA has been recorded. The germline V gene (reference sequence) gives CDR1 as DFQATT and CDR2 as SNEGSKA. Results the study describes overall, beyond this receptor: TCRbeta repertoire diversity, by inverse Simpson index, was decreased in IBD patients compared with their healthy co-twins. Different T cell subtypes could not be distinguished in the analysis. Repertoire similarity did not differ between concordant and discordant twins, which could be due to limited statistical power. Compared with healthy twins, IBD patients had fewer clonotypes in common with other individuals, a difference most pronounced in patients showing signs of disease activity. The results gave no support for a single strong signal or clonotype linked to IBD. Background noise and inter-individual variability may have been introduced into the repertoires by the differing immunosuppressive treatments among patients.

A roughly 2.5 ml peripheral blood sample was drawn into PAXgene tubes per donor and stored at -80°C. Without any T cell sorting, total RNA was extracted from whole blood using the PAXgene blood miRNA kit on an automated QIAcube. Peripheral blood from monozygotic twin pairs who were concordant or discordant for inflammatory bowel disease underwent deep TCRalpha and TCRbeta repertoire profiling using unique molecular barcoding. For every twin pair, smoking habits were documented, and each individual was categorised as a current, former or never smoker. The receptor's source is a human donor with ulcerative colitis or Crohn's disease, or a healthy co-twin of an affected twin (not recorded which). The sequencing input was blood. The chain employs TRBV20-1 and TRBJ2-1; TCRdb designates TRBD1, a call that cannot be tested without DNA. The encoded CDR3 is CSARDWGEGGYHYNEQFF.